This T cell receptor (beta chain) derives from a study of cytomegalovirus exposure and HLA in healthy donors (TCRdb year 2017). Regarding the study in general: An earlier analysis of several hundred of the donors reported 276 Gb of sequence data and 117 million unique TCR beta sequences obtained from about 179 million T cells. HLA typing included class I and class II loci at four-digit resolution. Typing coverage differed by locus: A, B, C, DRB1 and DQB1 were typed in roughly 620-640 donors, DQA1 in around 500, DPA1 in some 610, and DPB1 in 400 to 480. Of the 300 to 450 genotyped donors, about 80% fell in the genetic ancestry cluster associated with self-reported Caucasian donors. To predict cytomegalovirus infection status, the study combined high-throughput TCR immunosequencing, statistical association of individual TCRs with disease status, and machine learning. A separate validation cohort of approximately 120 different subjects was used in addition to the approximately 700-subject first cohort. The study was designed to test whether signatures of past pathogen exposure could be identified by cataloging public T cell receptors. Roughly five DR-DQ haplotypes were handled as single units for association and clustering, since linkage in the cohort was strong. In an earlier analysis of several hundred of the donors, high-throughput TCR beta sequencing was used to judge whether each TCR beta V gene segment behaved as functional or pseudogenic. Genome-wide SNP genotypes for about 55% of the roughly 670 donors were used in a later genetic analysis, which treated that subset as a discovery cohort. The T cell repertoires of 666 subjects were profiled by immunosequencing and related to cytomegalovirus serostatus. About 320 gigabases of sequencing data and tens of millions of unique TCR sequences were included in an early release covering roughly 600 HLA-typed donors. The later analysis used no new phenotypic data to find candidate immune exposures, relying instead on TCR beta sequences and their occurrence across donors. On average, around 230,000 unique TCR beta nucleotide sequences were sequenced per donor among 350 to 400 genotyped donors of the cohort, with roughly a sixth of those sequences being non-productive. In a later analysis, previously published TCR beta repertoires from 500 to 750 donors were re-analyzed and high-resolution HLA genotyping was added so that TCR occurrence patterns could be studied. Donor age, sex, ethnicity and CMV serostatus were compiled together with the repertoire data. Every discovery cohort repertoire had been produced on one sequencing platform.

On this clone itself: Its antigen specificity is not known. The record has no base qualities; no much larger clone is one base away.

What the work shows at the level of the full study, not this receptor alone: The authors suggested that the approach could potentially be extended to other disease states and immunological phenotypes. According to a later genetic analysis, donors in an Asian-associated ancestry cluster had fewer N-insertions in productive TCRs than the approximately 650-donor mean. Linkage disequilibrium might explain the correlated functional status among segregating V segments, but an unknown experimental factor could not be excluded. An association between a missense DCLRE1C variant and V-gene and J-gene trimming of TCR beta chains was found in a later genetic analysis and replicated in an independent cohort. In a later analysis, the rate of TCR association differed among HLA loci, with DRB1 alleles having the most associated TCRs and HLA-C alleles having the fewest. Because counts were too low, some 16 rarely observed V segments, including chromosome 9 orphons, were excluded from the earlier analysis of some 540 of the donors. A later analysis associated 15,000 to 20,000 TCR beta sequences with specific HLA alleles at a false discovery rate of 0.05. This cohort had only TCR beta chains sequenced, and the lack of alpha or paired-chain data limited which features could be detected. In the study, around 150 TCR beta chains were listed as associated with cytomegalovirus. Assigning TCR associations to individual alleles was difficult when HLA alleles, especially DR and DQ, strongly co-occurred. A further reported finding was that TCR beta sequences accurately predicted the HLA-A and HLA-B alleles for most subjects in the first cohort. Because the 87-base-pair reads could not distinguish some IMGT-functional V segments, including TRBV6-2 and TRBV6-3, those segments were excluded. A group of highly shared sequence variants was considered likely to be a technical artifact of the sequencing pipeline. In a later analysis, several top co-occurrence clusters were reported to appear linked to parvovirus B19, influenza, CMV and Epstein-Barr virus. In an earlier analysis of around 600 of the donors, most TCR beta V segments were observed in productive rearrangements about 90% or about 30% of the time, broadly matching IMGT annotations. The classifier was reported to diagnose cytomegalovirus status with high specificity and sensitivity in both the original and validation cohorts. Across donors, most TCR sequences were observed very rarely, whereas some public TCRs were present in many individuals. A few of the identified cytomegalovirus-associated TCR beta chains were confirmed in vitro to be specific for cytomegalovirus antigens. Because HLA typing was unavailable for some donors at each locus, only the typed subset was used in association tests. According to a later analysis, most CMV-associated TCR beta chains appeared to be HLA-restricted, and the HLA associations seemed to be driven largely by CMV exposure. Sequencing depth was assumed to be roughly uniform across donors in the presence/absence analyses, though that assumption may not hold. In a later analysis, HLA-associated TCR beta chains were found to be more clonally expanded and to have lower generation probabilities than equally common non-associated chains. For the cohort, immune exposure information was limited to CMV serostatus.

Ends trimmed: V by 6 bases, J by 3 bases; bases unmatched to a gene: 5. The CDR3, from cysteine to phenylalanine, totals 14 residues. Of all the DNA, just the CDR3 is kept, 42 bases in frame from base 1. Sequences MNHNY (CDR1) and SVGAGI (CDR2) are obtained from the germline V gene (reference sequence). Library preparation employed the immunoSEQ multiplex PCR assay. For the multiplex PCR, a mixture combining 60 forward primers for TCR Vbeta segments and 13 reverse primers for TCR Jbeta segments was used. A multiplex PCR assay on genomic DNA amplified the CDR3 region of rearranged TCR beta genes. The amplified TCR beta libraries were sequenced on the Illumina HiSeq System as 87-base-pair reads. On the study's bioinformatics: Across the 670 or so repertoires, a later analysis counted 78 million or so unique TCR beta chains, 8.5 million to 12 million of which were shared by at least two donors. Raw reads were error-corrected and collapsed into unique sequences by a nearest-neighbor algorithm in which closely related sequences were merged to remove PCR and sequencing errors. V, D and J gene segments were assigned by aligning CDR3 sequences to IMGT reference sequences. For a sequence to be retained, a match of at least six nucleotides to both a V gene segment and a J gene segment was required. A rearrangement counted as productive if the CDR3 had no stop codons and remained in frame with V and J, and every other rearrangement counted as non-productive. Following IMGT convention, CDR3 was defined as the stretch from the second conserved V-encoded cysteine to the conserved J-encoded phenylalanine. Sequences without an unambiguous match to a single V gene segment were excluded from the earlier analysis of over 500 of the donors. An earlier analysis of several hundred of the donors called V segments functional above 56.7% productive rearrangements and segregating when the between-donor standard deviation exceeded 5%. A statistical classification framework was developed to diagnose cytomegalovirus status using the catalog of TCR beta chain sequences. V and J gene assignment, in a later analysis, came from comparing TCR nucleotide sequences with IMGT/GENE-DB human TR gene sequences. The TCRdist pipeline was used in a later analysis to assign CDR3 sequences and most-parsimonious VDJ recombination scenarios. In a later analysis, every TCR beta chain was defined by the combination of its CDR3 amino acid sequence and its V-gene family, and reads without a unique V-gene family were dropped. In a later analysis, several hundred highly shared, low-generation-probability nucleotide sequences were removed to address suspected cross-contamination and a sequencing artifact. In a later analysis, a clonal expansion index for each public chain was calculated from normalized within-repertoire ranks of inferred template counts. A later analysis computed generation probabilities with a VDJ recombination model fitted to out-of-frame rearrangements, and checked the results against IGoR. Hypergeometric tests were used in a later analysis to score TCR-TCR, TCR-HLA and TCR-CMV co-occurrence, with a repertoire-size bias correction applied to the TCR pairs. To estimate false discovery rates, a later analysis permuted the HLA or CMV assignments 20 times. In a later analysis, co-occurring TCRs were grouped using DBSCAN, with TCRdist sequence similarity added in when clustering inside HLA-allele-positive subsets. Repertoires with fewer than 30,000 or more than 120,000 public chains, plus five repertoires with anomalous nucleotide sharing, were excluded from co-occurrence clustering. This immuneACCESS table, as held by TCRdb, lists in-frame sequences with V and J called but not all clones. Of the missing ones, under half trace to an unresolved V gene in checked studies; the others have no known cause. V and J calls and clone size are those listed in that table; D and trimming were worked out from the DNA. The sample table contains more than 130,000 clones; only one count was recorded for roughly 83% of them. Of the sample, around 3.9% is held by the ten largest clones.

The cohort consisted of hundreds of healthy bone marrow donors. All cohort members were sampled while nominally healthy, although unrecorded immune exposures were likely present. The donor tested CMV seropositive, placing the donor among the 250 to 350 seropositive members of the cohort. Each donor provided a peripheral blood sample, and peripheral blood mononuclear cells were used for TCR beta sequencing. Genomic DNA was extracted from the blood cell samples with the Qiagen DNeasy Blood Extraction Kit. The source material was PBMCs. The TCR was taken from a man between 40 and 49 years old in good health and CMV-seropositive. This chain joins TRBV6-6 to TRBJ1-2, with 9 junctional bases fitting TRBD1. Here is the DNA: TGTGCCAGCAGGGACAGGGGAGCCGACTATGGCTACACCTTC. Translated, this gives CASRDRGADYGYTF.